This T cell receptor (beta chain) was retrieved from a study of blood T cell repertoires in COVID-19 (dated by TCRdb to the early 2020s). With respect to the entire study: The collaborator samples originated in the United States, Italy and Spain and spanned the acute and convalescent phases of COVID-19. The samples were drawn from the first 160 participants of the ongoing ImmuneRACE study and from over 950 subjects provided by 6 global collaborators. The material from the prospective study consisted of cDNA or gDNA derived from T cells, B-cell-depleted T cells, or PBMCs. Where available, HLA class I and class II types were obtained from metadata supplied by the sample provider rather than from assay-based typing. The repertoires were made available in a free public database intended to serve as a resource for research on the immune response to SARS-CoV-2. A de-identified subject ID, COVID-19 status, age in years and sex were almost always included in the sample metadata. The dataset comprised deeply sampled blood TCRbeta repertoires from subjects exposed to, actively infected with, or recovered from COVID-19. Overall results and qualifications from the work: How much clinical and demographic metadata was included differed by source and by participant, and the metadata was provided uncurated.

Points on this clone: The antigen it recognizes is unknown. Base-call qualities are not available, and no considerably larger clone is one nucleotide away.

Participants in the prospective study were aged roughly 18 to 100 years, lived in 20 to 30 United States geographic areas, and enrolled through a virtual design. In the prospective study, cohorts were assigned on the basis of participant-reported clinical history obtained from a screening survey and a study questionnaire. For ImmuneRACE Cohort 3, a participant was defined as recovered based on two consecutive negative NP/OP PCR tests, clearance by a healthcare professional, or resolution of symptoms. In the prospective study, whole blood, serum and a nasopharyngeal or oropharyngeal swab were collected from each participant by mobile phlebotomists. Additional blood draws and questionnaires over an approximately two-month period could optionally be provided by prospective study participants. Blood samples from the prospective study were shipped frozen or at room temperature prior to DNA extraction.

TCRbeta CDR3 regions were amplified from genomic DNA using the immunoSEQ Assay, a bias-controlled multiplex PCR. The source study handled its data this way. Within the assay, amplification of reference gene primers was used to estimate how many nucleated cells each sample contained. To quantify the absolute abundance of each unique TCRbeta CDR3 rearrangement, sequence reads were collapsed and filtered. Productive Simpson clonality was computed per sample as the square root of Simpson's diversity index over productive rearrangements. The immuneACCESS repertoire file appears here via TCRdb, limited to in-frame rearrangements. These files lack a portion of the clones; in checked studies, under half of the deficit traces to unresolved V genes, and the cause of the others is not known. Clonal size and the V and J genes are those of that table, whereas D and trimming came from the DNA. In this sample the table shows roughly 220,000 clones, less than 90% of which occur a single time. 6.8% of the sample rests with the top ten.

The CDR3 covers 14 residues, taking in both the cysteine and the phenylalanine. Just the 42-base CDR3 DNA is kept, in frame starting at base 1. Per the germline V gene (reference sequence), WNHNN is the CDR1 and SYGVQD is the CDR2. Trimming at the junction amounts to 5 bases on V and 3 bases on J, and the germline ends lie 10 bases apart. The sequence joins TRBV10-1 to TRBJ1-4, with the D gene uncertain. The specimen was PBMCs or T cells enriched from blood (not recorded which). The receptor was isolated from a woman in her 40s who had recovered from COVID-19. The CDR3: CASSFGGPNEKLFF. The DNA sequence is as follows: TGCGCCAGCAGTTTCGGAGGGCCTAATGAAAAACTGTTTTTT.